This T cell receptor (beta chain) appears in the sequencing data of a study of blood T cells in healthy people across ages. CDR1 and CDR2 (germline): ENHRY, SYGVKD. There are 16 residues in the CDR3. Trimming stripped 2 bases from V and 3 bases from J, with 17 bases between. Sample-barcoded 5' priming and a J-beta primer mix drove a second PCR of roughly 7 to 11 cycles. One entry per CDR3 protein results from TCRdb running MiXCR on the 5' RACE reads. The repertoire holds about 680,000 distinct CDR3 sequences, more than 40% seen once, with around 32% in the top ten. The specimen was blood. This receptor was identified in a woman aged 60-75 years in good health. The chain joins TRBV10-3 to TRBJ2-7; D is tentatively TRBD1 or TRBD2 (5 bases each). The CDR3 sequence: CAISEPYTGTNYEQYF. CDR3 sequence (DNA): TGTGCCATCAGTGAGCCTTACACCGGGACCAACTACGAGCAGTACTTC.